This T cell receptor beta chain is from a study of blood T cell repertoires in COVID-19. At the level of the study: Sites in the United States, Italy and Spain provided acute and convalescent COVID-19 samples. PBMCs, B-cell-depleted T cells, or T cells provided the cDNA or gDNA that made up the material.

CDR3 length: 14 amino acids. The germline gives CDR1 MNHEY, CDR2 SVGEGT. V shed 6 bases and J 8 bases; nucleotides not matched to a gene: 6. Source study methods: Estimated nucleated cell counts came from reference gene primer amplification. Libraries were prepared by immunoSEQ multiplex PCR; TCRdb keeps only in-frame clonotypes and omits some of them. Clone size and the V and J calls come from that table; the DNA yielded D and trimming. The table includes 150,000 to 200,000 clones, approximately 86% detected once. The V call is TRBV6-2 or TRBV6-3, the J call TRBJ1-5; 11 bases line up with TRBD1. The clonotype comes from a man aged 45-60 years with active or convalescent COVID-19. Sequenced input: peripheral blood. CDR3 nucleotide sequence: TGTGCCAGCAGCTTGGACAGGGGGCAAAAGCCCCAGCATTTT. Translated, it gives CASSLDRGQKPQHF.